The clone carrying this TCR beta chain was detected once. The antigen is not known. These data are taken from a study of chemoradiotherapy in HPV16-positive cancers. Repertoires were sampled repeatedly during chemoradiotherapy. Here immunoSEQ multiplex PCR was the method, and the copy in TCRdb shows in-frame clones only, minus some. The sample yields tens of thousands of clones, roughly 75% seen once. General study findings and limits: Candidate HPV-specific clones and E7-related TCR motifs grew in tumor during treatment.

The sequenced sample was blood, obtained from a patient who underwent chemoradiotherapy. The source is a human donor with HPV-associated anogenital cancer.

The CDR3 sequence is CASSYRYGEQFF. The CDR3 nucleotides are TGTGCCAGCAGCTACCGCTACGGTGAGCAGTTCTTC. The chain combines TRBV11-2 with TRBJ2-1; D gene uncertain. The CDR3 length is 12 residues. Germline values: CDR1 SGHAT, CDR2 FQNNGV. V was trimmed by 4 bases and J by 9 bases, leaving 10 bases between them. Variable domain in full (rest from reference TRBV11-2 and TRBJ2-1): EAGVAQSPRYKIIEKRQSVAFWCNPISGHATLYWYQQILGQGPKLLIQFQNNGVVDDSQLPKDRFSAERLKGVDSTLKIQPAKLEDSAVYLCASSYRYGEQFFGPGTRLTVL.